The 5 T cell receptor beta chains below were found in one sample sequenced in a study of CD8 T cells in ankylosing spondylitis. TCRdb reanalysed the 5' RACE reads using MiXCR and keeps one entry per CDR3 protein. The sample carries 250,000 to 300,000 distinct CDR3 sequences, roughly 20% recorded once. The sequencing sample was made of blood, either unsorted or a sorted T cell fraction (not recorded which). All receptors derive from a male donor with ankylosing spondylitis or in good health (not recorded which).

The CDR3 protein is CASSPDRGWDTEAFF. In nucleotides, the CDR3 is TGTGCCAGCAGCCCAGACAGGGGGTGGGACACTGAAGCTTTCTTT. The chain combines TRBV7-8 with TRBJ1-1, with 9 bases that match TRBD1. Unmatched junction bases numbered 7, after V lost 5 bases and J lost 3 bases. The CDR3 totals 15 residues. The germline V gene has CDR1 SGHVS and CDR2 FQNEAQ.

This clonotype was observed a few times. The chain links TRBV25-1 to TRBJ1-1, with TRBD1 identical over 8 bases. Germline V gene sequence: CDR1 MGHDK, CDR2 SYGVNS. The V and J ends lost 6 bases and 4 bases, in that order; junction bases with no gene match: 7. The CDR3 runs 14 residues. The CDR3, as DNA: TGTGCCAGCAGATCAGGGGGCATGGGCACTGAAGCTTTCTTT. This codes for CASRSGGMGTEAFF.

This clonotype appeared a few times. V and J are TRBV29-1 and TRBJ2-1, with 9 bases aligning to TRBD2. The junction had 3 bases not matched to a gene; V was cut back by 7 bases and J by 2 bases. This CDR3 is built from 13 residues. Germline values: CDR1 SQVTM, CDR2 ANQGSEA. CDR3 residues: CSAIAGAYNEQFF. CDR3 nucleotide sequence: TGCAGCGCTATAGCGGGGGCCTACAATGAGCAGTTCTTC.

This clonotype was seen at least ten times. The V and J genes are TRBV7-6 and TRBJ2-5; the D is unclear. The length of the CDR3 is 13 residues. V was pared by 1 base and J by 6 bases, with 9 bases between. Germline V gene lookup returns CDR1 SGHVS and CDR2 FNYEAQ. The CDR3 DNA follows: TGTGCCAGCAGCTTAGATCCTGGGAAGACCCAGTACTTC. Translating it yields CASSLDPGKTQYF.

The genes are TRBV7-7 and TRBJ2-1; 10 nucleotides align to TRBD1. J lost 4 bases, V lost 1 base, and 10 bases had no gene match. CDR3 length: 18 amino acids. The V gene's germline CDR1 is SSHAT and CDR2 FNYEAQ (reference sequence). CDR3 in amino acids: CASSLESGGQGPYNEQFF. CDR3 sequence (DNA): TGTGCCAGCAGCTTAGAGAGCGGGGGACAGGGGCCTTACAATGAGCAGTTCTTC.